This TCR beta chain comes out of a study of Graves' ophthalmopathy and Graves' hyperthyroidism. V was clipped by 5 bases and J by 2 bases, with 7 bases between them. Germline V gene sequence: CDR1 SQVTM, CDR2 ANQGSEA. CDR3 size: 11 residues. Clinicians made diagnoses from clinical symptoms, serum thyroxine, TRAb, thyroid ultrasound and orbital computed tomography. This clonotype was detected only a few times. The sequenced template was RNA, covering the TCR beta CDR3 region. HTBI-primed RT-PCR formed the first round, and a multiplex PCR formed the second. Each CDR3 protein gets one entry after TCRdb re-called the multiplex PCR reads with MiXCR. The sample has roughly 700,000 distinct CDR3 sequences; around 40% are singletons.

The source material was peripheral blood. The source of this sequence is an adult man with Graves' ophthalmopathy. This chain joins TRBV29-1 and TRBJ2-7; maybe TRBD1 (5 bases). CDR3 region: CSVLGAYEQYF. CDR3 nucleotide sequence: TGCAGCGTTCTAGGGGCCTACGAGCAGTACTTC.